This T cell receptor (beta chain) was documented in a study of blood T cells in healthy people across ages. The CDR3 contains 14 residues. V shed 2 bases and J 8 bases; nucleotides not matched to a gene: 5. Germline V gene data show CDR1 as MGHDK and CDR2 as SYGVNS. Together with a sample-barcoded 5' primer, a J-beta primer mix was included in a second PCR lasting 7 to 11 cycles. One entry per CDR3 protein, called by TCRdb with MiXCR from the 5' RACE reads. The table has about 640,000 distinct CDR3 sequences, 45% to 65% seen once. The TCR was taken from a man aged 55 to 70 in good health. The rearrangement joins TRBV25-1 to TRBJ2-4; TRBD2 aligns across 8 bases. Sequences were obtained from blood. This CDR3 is CASSEIAGPDIQYF. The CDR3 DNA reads TGTGCCAGCAGTGAAATAGCGGGGCCTGACATTCAGTACTTC.